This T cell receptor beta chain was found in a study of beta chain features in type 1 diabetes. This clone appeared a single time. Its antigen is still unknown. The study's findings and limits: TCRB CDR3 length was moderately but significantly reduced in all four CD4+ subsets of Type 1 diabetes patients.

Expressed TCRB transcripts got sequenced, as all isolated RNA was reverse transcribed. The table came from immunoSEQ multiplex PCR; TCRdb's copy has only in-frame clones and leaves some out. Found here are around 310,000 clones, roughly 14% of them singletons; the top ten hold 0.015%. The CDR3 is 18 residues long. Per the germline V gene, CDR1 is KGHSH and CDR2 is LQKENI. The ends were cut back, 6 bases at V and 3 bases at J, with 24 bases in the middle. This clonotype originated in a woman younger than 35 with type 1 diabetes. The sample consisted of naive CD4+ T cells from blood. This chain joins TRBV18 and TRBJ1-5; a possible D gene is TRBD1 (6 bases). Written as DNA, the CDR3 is TGTGCCAGCTCGCCCTACGCGCAGGGGTTAGAGACCAATCAGCCCCAGCATTTT. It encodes CASSPYAQGLETNQPQHF.